Shown below are 15 T cell receptor beta chains from a single sample sequenced in a study of shared clonotypes between healthy human individuals (dated by TCRdb to 2018 to 2020). The library was built by means of the immunoSEQ multiplex PCR assay. What TCRdb holds here is the immuneACCESS table cut down to in-frame rearrangements. Part of the clones is not present; checked against another copy, under half of the missing clones reflect an unresolved V gene, and the others are unexplained. The sample table contains 2.3 million or so clones; only one count was recorded for over 85% of them. The ten largest clones capture 0.39% of the sample. Source material: naive CD4+ T cells from PBMCs. The cell subset or site label corresponds to: CD45RA+ positively selected. The receptors derive from a man younger than 30 in good health. Some clones in this sample may be carry-over from other donors' samples.

The chain recombines TRBV28 with TRBJ2-5, with 8 nucleotides matching TRBD2. V dropped 10 bases and J dropped 1; count of bases not matched to a gene: 8. Germline V gene sequence: CDR1 MDHEN, CDR2 SYDVKM. CDR3 length: 14 amino acids. The CDR3 nucleotides read TGTGCCACCTGGGCGAGCGGGGGCCAAGAGACCCAGTACTTC. Its protein product is CATWASGGQETQYF. Complete variable domain (other parts from reference TRBV28 and TRBJ2-5): DVKVTQSSRYLVKRTGEKVFLECVQDMDHENMFWYRQDPGLGLRLIYFSYDVKMKEKGDIPEGYSVSREKKERFSLILESASTNQTSMYLCATWASGGQETQYFGPGTRLLVL.

Concerning this clone: This specimen includes other DNA sequences encoding the same CDR3. V usage is TRBV7-9 and J usage is TRBJ1-5; tentatively, D is TRBD1 (5 bases). Germline V gene data show CDR1 as SEHNR and CDR2 as FQNEAQ (reference sequence). This CDR3 contains 13 residues. The V and J ends lost 5 bases and 4 bases respectively, with 9 bases between them. The DNA of the CDR3 is TGTGCCAGCAGCAGGGACGGGAATCAGCCCCAGCATTTT. Amino acids: CASSRDGNQPQHF.

This clone is a singleton in its sample. The chain is built from TRBV5-1 and TRBJ2-5; 7 bases match TRBD1. V dropped 4 bases and J dropped 5; count of bases not matched to a gene: 20. Germline V gene sequence: CDR1 SGHRS, CDR2 YFSETQ. The CDR3 extends over 18 amino acids. The CDR3 coding sequence is TGCGCCAGCAGCCCTCCAGTGGGGGAGACAGGGATTATGGAGACCCAGTACTTC. Its translation is CASSPPVGETGIMETQYF.

The rearrangement links TRBV11-3 to TRBJ2-7, with 13 nucleotides matching TRBD2. This CDR3 comprises 15 residues. Germline V gene sequence: CDR1 SGHNT, CDR2 YENEEA. The trim removed 4 bases at V and 2 bases at J, leaving 2 bases unmatched. Here the CDR3 DNA reads TGTGCCAGCAGCTCGGGACTAGCGGGGCCCTACGAGCAGTACTTC. This encodes CASSSGLAGPYEQYF.

The chain uses TRBV28 and TRBJ2-2; the D gene is possibly TRBD2 (7 bases). The CDR3 runs 15 residues. The germline gives CDR1 MDHEN, CDR2 SYDVKM. Trimming removed 7 bases from V and 6 bases from J, with 18 bases in between. CDR3 sequence reads: CASTLGGAEAGELFF. CDR3 in DNA: TGTGCCAGCACCCTGGGGGGGGCGGAGGCCGGGGAGCTGTTTTTT.

The CDR3 nucleotides read TGCAGCGTTGGAAGGGATGAGCAGTTCTTC. Amino acids: CSVGRDEQFF. J is TRBJ2-1 and V is TRBV29-1; D is unclear. Germline loops: CDR1 SQVTM, CDR2 ANQGSEA. Trimming removed 4 bases at V and 8 bases at J, with 6 bases between. The CDR3 consists of 10 residues.

Comment on this clone: Other DNA sequences within the sample encode an identical CDR3. This chain joins TRBV18 and TRBJ2-3, with TRBD1 matching 11 bases. Germline assignment: CDR1 KGHSH and CDR2 LQKENI. V lost 5 bases to trimming and J lost 3 bases; unmatched junction nucleotides: 4. This CDR3 region has 15 residues. The CDR3 region is CASSAGQGATDTQYF. As DNA, the CDR3 is TGTGCCAGCTCAGCCGGACAGGGGGCAACAGATACGCAGTATTTT.

The chain has TRBV19 and TRBJ1-2, with 9 bases aligning to TRBD1. CDR1 is LNHDA, CDR2 SQIVND, per germline (reference sequence). This CDR3 comprises 14 residues. J was trimmed by 8 bases and V by 6 bases; bases with no gene match: 10. CDR3 loop: CASRDRGPTGGYTF. The CDR3 bases are TGTGCCAGTAGGGACAGGGGCCCCACGGGGGGCTACACCTTC. The whole variable domain, filled in from reference TRBV19 and TRBJ1-2, reads DGGITQSPKYLFRKEGQNVTLSCEQNLNHDAMYWYRQDPGQGLRLIYYSQIVNDFQKGDIAEGYSVSREKKESFPLTVTSAQKNPTAFYLCASRDRGPTGGYTFGSGTRLTVV.

As regards this clone: Other DNA sequences in this specimen translate into the identical CDR3. The rearrangement links TRBV5-4 to TRBJ1-1, with a tentative D call TRBD1 (6 bases). V shed 5 bases and J shed 0 bases, with 14 bases lying between them. CDR1 SGHNT and CDR2 YYREEE come from the germline V gene (reference sequence). This CDR3 is built from 15 residues. DNA for the CDR3: TGTGCCAGCAGTCTTGGGGGGCGGGTGAACACTGAAGCTTTCTTT. This encodes CASSLGGRVNTEAFF. The variable domain in full, completed from reference TRBV5-4 and TRBJ1-1, reads ETGVTQSPTHLIKTRGQQVTLRCSSQSGHNTVSWYQQALGQGPQFIFQYYREEENGRGNFPPRFSGLQFPNYSSELNVNALELDDSALYLCASSLGGRVNTEAFFGQGTRLTVV.

The gene calls are TRBV9 and TRBJ2-7, with 8 bases aligning to TRBD2. Germline loops: CDR1 SGDLS, CDR2 YYNGEE. J gave up 4 bases and V 2 bases, and 2 bases lay outside the gene matches. The CDR3 loop spans 13 amino acids. The CDR3 sequence: CASSVRGEYEQYF. CDR3 sequence (DNA): TGTGCCAGCAGCGTGCGGGGGGAGTACGAGCAGTACTTC.

The CDR3 region is CASSYEGNQPQHF. CDR3 nucleotide sequence: TGTGCCAGCAGTTATGAAGGCAATCAGCCCCAGCATTTT. This chain joins TRBV27 and TRBJ1-5; D ambiguous. The CDR3 has 13 residues. Per the germline V gene, CDR1 is MNHEY and CDR2 is SMNVEV (reference sequence). V was pared by 4 bases and J by 2 bases, with 6 bases between.

The rearrangement links TRBV5-1 to TRBJ1-1, with D perhaps matching TRBD1 (6 bases). Trimming pared 2 bases from V and 2 bases from J, leaving 13 bases between. The CDR3 has 15 amino acids. Per the germline V gene, CDR1 is SGHRS and CDR2 is YFSETQ. DNA for the CDR3: TGCGCCAGCAGCTTCTGGACAGCGGCAAACACTGAAGCTTTCTTT. This encodes CASSFWTAANTEAFF.

This sequence joins TRBV25-1 and TRBJ2-7, with D perhaps TRBD1 (5 bases). V gave up 6 bases and J gave up 0 bases, with 12 bases separating them. The CDR3 is 14 residues long. Per the germline V gene, CDR1 is MGHDK and CDR2 is SYGVNS. The CDR3: CASSPGASSYEQYF. The CDR3 region has the DNA TGTGCCAGCAGCCCTGGGGCTAGCTCCTACGAGCAGTACTTC.

The chain couples TRBV5-5 to TRBJ2-1, with D perhaps TRBD2 (6 bases). Trimming removed 1 base at V and 7 bases at J, with 12 bases between. This CDR3 contains 14 residues. Per the germline V gene, CDR1 is SGHKS and CDR2 is YYEKEE (reference sequence). The CDR3 is CASSLRPGENEQFF. The CDR3 coding sequence is TGTGCCAGCAGCTTGAGGCCGGGGGAGAATGAGCAGTTCTTC.

J is TRBJ2-3 and V is TRBV6-4, with TRBD2 as a possible D gene (6 bases). Trimming cost V 0 bases and J 6 bases, with 13 bases left between them. This CDR3 comprises 15 residues. Germline loops: CDR1 MRHNA, CDR2 SNTAGT. The chain's CDR3 is CASSDSARGGDTQYF. The CDR3 DNA follows: TGTGCCAGCAGTGACTCTGCGCGGGGAGGTGATACGCAGTATTTT.